This T cell receptor (beta chain) was profiled in a study of human T cells and chemical hapten exposure. As for the study in general: Patients, chiefly female, had alopecia areata, totalis or universalis. TCR yields per sample varied, mainly owing to small pooled library volume differences.

Overall study results and limits: Given that the donors had alopecia, their immune response may differ from that seen in healthy people.

Time point here: patch test 3, about 24 weeks after DPC sensitization. Noted treatment: therapeutic diphenylcyclopropenone sensitization with weekly scalp DPC. The library labeled individual cDNA molecules by adding unique molecular identifiers to them. TCRdb processed the RACE reads anew with MiXCR; each CDR3 protein has one entry. The sample records approximately 60,000 distinct CDR3 sequences, approximately 10% being singletons. Details on this clonotype: Its specificity is not known.

CDR3 length: 14 residues. Germline V gene data show CDR1 as SQVTM and CDR2 as ANQGSEA. V dropped 3 bases and J dropped 5; count of bases not matched to a gene: 9. The sequences come from whole blood, collected in connection with sensitization to the hapten diphenylcyclopropenone (DPC). V gene TRBV29-1 combines with J gene TRBJ2-7, with 8 bases aligning to TRBD2. This TCR was recovered from a woman aged 30 to 39 with alopecia areata. Some clones in this sample may be carry-over from other donors' samples. CDR3 sequence (DNA): TGCAGCGTTGAGGGAGCGGGAGCCTCGGACGAGCAGTACTTC. It encodes CSVEGAGASDEQYF.